The next 31 T cell receptor beta chains were all read from a single sample in a study of T-cell memory formation after mild COVID-19. A single record per CDR3 protein comes from TCRdb applying MiXCR to the 5' RACE reads. The sample holds around 250,000 distinct CDR3 sequences, approximately 10% seen once. The specimen was PBMCs or a T cell subset sorted from them (not recorded which). These receptors all stem from a man between 18 and 35 years old who had mild COVID-19 (a few samples of this study predate the infection). Cell type and time point are not known.

In this sample, this clonotype turned up many times. This chain connects TRBV12-3 or TRBV12-4 to TRBJ2-2; no firm D call. CDR3 length: 12 residues. The germline V and J ends were trimmed by 3 bases and 9 bases, with 8 bases remaining between them. CDR3 sequence (DNA): TGTGCCAGCAGTTTTTCGGGTTGGGAGCTGTTTTTT. Translation gives CASSFSGWELFF.

This clonotype was seen a few times. The rearrangement uses TRBV2 and TRBJ2-7; D call uncertain. Germline CDR1 is SNHLY and CDR2 is FYNNEI. The CDR3 contains 12 residues. Trimming cost V 0 bases and J 9 bases, with 9 bases left between them. In DNA form, the CDR3 reads TGTGCCAGCAGTGAAGCAATGCACGGGCAGTACTTC. It codes for CASSEAMHGQYF.

The sample holds many counts of this clonotype. The rearrangement joins TRBV10-2 to TRBJ2-7, with TRBD1 matching over 7 bases. This CDR3 has 14 residues. The V and J ends lost 6 bases and 6 bases, in that order; junction bases with no gene match: 11. CDR1 is WSHSY and CDR2 is SAAADI in the germline V gene. This chain's CDR3 is CASRKKQGIGEQYF. The CDR3 nucleotides read TGCGCCAGCAGGAAGAAACAGGGGATCGGCGAGCAGTACTTC.

This clonotype came up many times. The chain carries TRBV5-1 and TRBJ2-1; D is ambiguous. V gave up 0 bases and J gave up 0 bases, with 7 bases separating them. CDR1 and CDR2 from the germline V gene are SGHRS and YFSETQ. CDR3 size: 15 residues. CDR3 residues: CASSLDESSYNEQFF. CDR3 nucleotide sequence: TGCGCCAGCAGCTTGGACGAGAGCTCCTACAATGAGCAGTTCTTC.

The rearrangement uses TRBV30 and TRBJ1-2; D is ambiguous. The CDR3 contains 17 residues. Germline CDR1 reads GTSNPN; CDR2 reads SVGIG (reference sequence). The ends were cut back, 0 bases at V and 5 bases at J, with 22 bases in the middle. The CDR3 bases are TGTGCCTGGAGTGTACGGGTCCCCGAAAATGGACTATATGGCTACACCTTC. As protein: CAWSVRVPENGLYGYTF.

This clonotype came up a few times. This rearrangement joins TRBV4-3 to TRBJ1-6, with TRBD1 as a possible D gene (6 bases). Between the trimmed V and J ends, which lost 2 bases and 7 bases, there was a span of 9 bases. Germline V CDR1 and CDR2: LGHNA, YSLEER. This CDR3 has 14 residues. The CDR3 here is CASSQIGGNSPLHF. The CDR3 coding sequence is TGCGCCAGCAGCCAAATCGGGGGCAATTCACCCCTCCACTTT.

The genes are TRBV12-3 or TRBV12-4 and TRBJ1-3, with D unclear. Trimming left V 5 bases short and J 2 bases short, with 13 bases between. The CDR3 has 15 residues. The CDR3 protein is CASSPPRSPGNTIYF. The CDR3 DNA is TGTGCCAGCAGTCCACCCCGAAGCCCTGGAAACACCATATATTTT.

In its sample, this clonotype was seen many times. The J gene is TRBJ2-1, the V gene TRBV5-1, with a tentative D call TRBD1 (5 bases). The germline V gene has CDR1 SGHRS and CDR2 YFSETQ. This CDR3 has 17 amino acids. Trimming removed 2 bases from V and 6 bases from J, with 21 bases in between. The CDR3 loop reads CASSFALDIRASNEQFF. The CDR3, as DNA: TGCGCCAGCAGCTTCGCCTTGGACATTAGAGCTAGCAATGAGCAGTTCTTC.

This clonotype was found a few times. The chain is built from TRBV7-2 and TRBJ2-5; tentative D call: TRBD2 (7 bases). Germline V lookup: CDR1 SGHTA, CDR2 FQGNSA. With 2 bases removed from V and 5 bases from J, the gap between germline ends came to 15 bases. The CDR3 is made up of 15 amino acids. CDR3 nucleotides: TGTGCCAGCAGCTTATTCGGGGGGCTGGGGGAGACCCAGTACTTC. This gives the protein CASSLFGGLGETQYF.

This clonotype was observed a handful of times. The CDR3 spells CASSPGTYSSYEQYF. DNA of the CDR3: TGCGCCAGCAGTCCTGGGACCTATAGCTCCTACGAGCAGTACTTC. The chain uses TRBV5-1 and TRBJ2-7; perhaps D is TRBD1 or TRBD2 (5 bases each). Germline V gives CDR1 SGHRS, CDR2 YFSETQ. This CDR3 region has 15 residues. Trimming took off 5 bases at V and 0 bases at J, with 15 bases between the two ends. The full variable domain, with the rest looked up from reference TRBV5-1 and TRBJ2-7, is KAGVTQTPRYLIKTRGQQVTLSCSPISGHRSVSWYQQTPGQGLQFLFEYFSETQRNKGNFPGRFSGRQFSNSRSEMNVSTLELGDSALYLCASSPGTYSSYEQYFGPGTRLTVT.

This clonotype has just a few counts. The chain has TRBV5-1 and TRBJ2-5; TRBD2 agrees at 10 bases. V shed 4 bases, J shed 3 bases, and the junction held 3 bases outside the gene matches. The CDR3 consists of 14 residues. Germline V CDR1 and CDR2: SGHRS, YFSETQ. The CDR3: CASSDLAGEETQYF. Written as DNA, the CDR3 is TGCGCCAGCAGCGATCTAGCGGGGGAAGAGACCCAGTACTTC.

This clonotype was observed a few times. This clone may be a read error of a much larger clone one base away. The rearrangement uses TRBV12-3 or TRBV12-4 and TRBJ1-5; no clear D. V lost 2 bases and J 6 bases, leaving 2 bases between the germline ends. The CDR3 totals 11 residues. In DNA form, the CDR3 reads TGTGCCAGCAGTTTAACTCAGCCCCAGCATTTT. It encodes CASSLTQPQHF.

This clonotype has more than one count but fewer than ten. The chain carries TRBV6-5 and TRBJ2-7; 7 bases map to TRBD1. This CDR3 is 15 amino acids long. Germline CDR1 reads MNHEY; CDR2 reads SVGAGI. V lost 0 bases, J lost 7 bases, and 9 bases stayed unmatched. CDR3 sequence reads: CASSYSRTGVGEQYF. The CDR3 DNA reads TGTGCCAGCAGTTACTCCCGGACAGGAGTCGGGGAGCAGTACTTC.

This clonotype was counted between two and nine times. V gene TRBV15 combines with J gene TRBJ1-4; D uncertain. The ends were cut back, 1 base at V and 16 bases at J, with 19 bases in the middle. CDR1 and CDR2 (germline): LNHNV, YYDKDF (reference sequence). The CDR3 runs 14 residues. The DNA of the CDR3 is TGTGCCACCAGCAGAGTTAATGCGGTTCAGGAAACGTTTTTT. It yields the protein CATSRVNAVQETFF.

The CDR3 DNA reads TGCGCCAGCAGCCGAGGGACAGCCTACGAGCAGTACTTC. Amino acid sequence: CASSRGTAYEQYF. This chain joins TRBV4-1 and TRBJ2-7; 7 nucleotides line up with TRBD1. J lost 2 bases, V lost 4 bases, and 2 bases had no gene match. CDR1 and CDR2 from the germline V gene are MGHRA and YSYEKL. The CDR3 has 13 residues.

In DNA, the CDR3 is TGCAGTGCTAGAGATCTAAAAGGGGTCGATGGCTACACCTTC. This encodes CSARDLKGVDGYTF. J is TRBJ1-2 and V is TRBV20-1; the D gene is possibly TRBD1 (5 bases). Trimming took off 0 bases at V and 6 bases at J, with 14 bases between the two ends. The CDR3 runs to 14 residues. CDR1 and CDR2 from the germline V gene are DFQATT and SNEGSKA (reference sequence).

This clonotype was counted a few times. The chain has TRBV9 and TRBJ1-1; perhaps TRBD1 as D (6 bases). In germline, CDR1 is SGDLS, CDR2 YYNGEE. The ends were cut back, 0 bases at V and 0 bases at J, with 12 bases in the middle. The CDR3 loop spans 16 amino acids. The CDR3 sequence: CASSVGTAFMNTEAFF. CDR3 coding DNA: TGTGCCAGCAGCGTAGGGACAGCCTTCATGAACACTGAAGCTTTCTTT.

V gene TRBV27 combines with J gene TRBJ1-2; no reliable D call. This CDR3 contains 12 residues. V lost 5 bases and J 4 bases, leaving 8 bases between the germline ends. Germline V gene data show CDR1 as MNHEY and CDR2 as SMNVEV (reference sequence). The CDR3 nucleotides are TGTGCCAGCAGTAGGCATGGCTATGGCTACACCTTC. Protein sequence: CASSRHGYGYTF.

The chain employs TRBV6-2 or TRBV6-3 and TRBJ2-1; D is perhaps TRBD1 (5 bases). Trimming took off 2 bases at V and 8 bases at J, with 16 bases between the two ends. The CDR3 loop spans 15 amino acids. Germline-derived CDR1 and CDR2 are MNHEY and SVGEGT. For the CDR3, the DNA is TGTGCCAGCAGTTACCTTTCGGACACCTTCCATGAGCAGTTCTTC. This translates into CASSYLSDTFHEQFF.

This clonotype was observed a few times. The J gene is TRBJ1-2, the V gene TRBV12-3 or TRBV12-4, with D maybe TRBD1 (6 bases). The V gene lost 6 bases and the J gene lost 8 bases, with 28 bases spanning the gap. CDR3 length: 17 residues. CDR3 protein: CASSRLDGWGLFIGYTF. CDR3 in DNA: TGTGCCAGCAGCCGACTAGATGGTTGGGGGCTTTTCATCGGCTACACCTTC.

This clonotype was recorded many times. CDR3 sequence: CAISEPGQGSDEQYF. CDR3 in DNA: TGTGCCATCAGTGAGCCGGGACAGGGGTCGGATGAGCAGTACTTC. The chain has TRBV10-3 and TRBJ2-7, with 10 bases matching TRBD1. V shed 2 bases, J shed 7 bases, and the junction held 8 bases outside the gene matches. From germline, CDR1 is ENHRY and CDR2 SYGVKD. CDR3 length: 15 residues.

This clonotype was detected a few times. The V and J genes are TRBV29-1 and TRBJ2-3, with TRBD1 as a possible D gene (5 bases). The CDR3 runs to 13 residues. Germline values: CDR1 SQVTM, CDR2 ANQGSEA. V was clipped by 4 bases and J by 0 bases, with 8 bases between them. The DNA of the CDR3 is TGCAGCGTTGGACAGTCTAGCACAGATACGCAGTATTTT. Translating it yields CSVGQSSTDTQYF.

The sample holds a few counts of this clonotype. The chain employs TRBV7-8 and TRBJ1-2, with 8 bases matching TRBD1. The CDR3 is 15 residues long. The ends lost 2 bases at V and 4 bases at J; junction bases unmatched: 6. The germline V gene encodes CDR1 SGHVS and CDR2 FQNEAQ. As DNA, the CDR3 is TGTGCCAGCAGCTTAAACTATGGGACAGGCTATGGCTACACCTTC. It codes for CASSLNYGTGYGYTF.

CDR3 loop: CASSPYGTQGAYGYTF. Here the CDR3 DNA reads TGTGCCAGCAGCCCATATGGGACGCAGGGGGCCTATGGCTACACCTTC. This sequence joins TRBV3-1 and TRBJ1-2, with 8 bases that match TRBD1. Germline V gene lookup returns CDR1 LGHDT and CDR2 YNNKEL (reference sequence). The J segment lost 4 bases and the V segment lost 4 bases, leaving 11 bases of the junction unmatched. This CDR3 is 16 amino acids long.

Comments on this clonotype: One end of the junction is discordant with germline, which a read error may explain. The V and J genes are TRBV4-2 and TRBJ1-1; D is ambiguous. Germline V gives CDR1 LGHNA, CDR2 YNFKEQ. The CDR3 sequence is 16 residues long. The CDR3 DNA sequence: TGTGCCAGCAGCCCTCCGGGCCGCGTTACGAACTCTGAAGCTTTCTTT. This encodes CASSPPGRVTNSEAFF.

The chain is built from TRBV5-5 and TRBJ1-1; possible D gene TRBD1, 5 bases. Trimming cost V 7 bases and J 7 bases, with 26 bases left between them. The CDR3 runs to 16 residues. The germline V gene has CDR1 SGHKS and CDR2 YYEKEE (reference sequence). This CDR3 reads CASYAPGLQRGGEAFF. CDR3 sequence (DNA): TGTGCCAGCTATGCGCCAGGGCTGCAGAGAGGAGGTGAAGCTTTCTTT.

The table lists this clonotype with a few counts. The chain employs TRBV6-6 and TRBJ1-5; 9 nucleotides match TRBD1. The CDR3 is 19 amino acids. Trimming removed 4 bases from V and 2 bases from J; junction bases left unmatched: 15. The germline V gene has CDR1 MNHNY and CDR2 SVGAGI (reference sequence). CDR3 nucleotides: TGTGCCAGCAGTTCCCAACCCGGGACAGGGAGTGGTCGCAATCAGCCCCAGCATTTT. Translated, it gives CASSSQPGTGSGRNQPQHF.

The V gene is TRBV7-2, the J gene TRBJ1-5; possibly TRBD1 for D (5 bases). The CDR3 sequence is 14 residues long. CDR1 SGHTA and CDR2 FQGNSA come from the germline V gene. The germline V and J ends were trimmed by 5 bases and 5 bases, with 13 bases remaining between them. The CDR3: CASSLRVRDQPQHF. CDR3 nucleotides: TGTGCCAGCAGCCTCAGGGTTAGGGATCAGCCCCAGCATTTT.

There are a few counts of this clonotype. The chain employs TRBV12-3 or TRBV12-4 and TRBJ2-5, with a possible D match to TRBD1 (6 bases). This CDR3 is built from 13 residues. Between the trimmed V and J ends, which lost 6 bases and 2 bases, there was a span of 10 bases. CDR3 sequence reads: CASRLDSQETQYF. The CDR3 nucleotides are TGTGCCAGCAGGTTGGACAGTCAAGAGACCCAGTACTTC.

This clonotype was picked up one time. The chain couples TRBV4-3 to TRBJ2-5; no clear D gene. Germline V gene data show CDR1 as LGHNA and CDR2 as YSLEER. Trimming pared 4 bases from V and 5 bases from J, leaving 11 bases between. CDR3 length: 13 amino acids. The CDR3 DNA follows: TGCGCCAGCAGCCGAGAACAAGGGGAGACCCAGTACTTC. It encodes CASSREQGETQYF.

This clonotype turned up a few times. The chain joins TRBV11-2 to TRBJ1-3; a possible D gene is TRBD1 (5 bases). This CDR3 region has 16 residues. V dropped 0 bases and J dropped 4 bases, with 13 bases sitting between them. CDR1 is SGHAT, CDR2 FQNNGV, per germline. The CDR3 nucleotides read TGTGCCAGCAGCTTAGATAGGGACTTCCTCGGAAACACCATATATTTT. This codes for CASSLDRDFLGNTIYF.